These T cell receptor beta chains were read from a single sample in a study of blood T cells in healthy people across ages. TCRdb re-called the 5' RACE reads with MiXCR, one entry per CDR3 protein. The sample includes 700,000 or so distinct CDR3 sequences, roughly two fifths of them seen just once. Sequenced material: blood. The origin of the receptors is a man older than 75 in good health. The conserved cysteine and the conserved F or W are not part of the CDR3 here. Size values are once, few and many counts, or a class for expanded clones, and some rows have none.

TRBV14	-	TRBJ2-3	ASSQLAGLTDTQY
TRBV2	-	TRBJ1-2	ASSAQGAGGYT
TRBV15	-	TRBJ1-2	ATSRDIGTGSPLNYGYT
TRBV20-1	-	-	SAGGREVGEQY
TRBV7-2	-	TRBJ1-1	ASSLAGLENTEAF
TRBV7-2	-	TRBJ2-7	ASSLRGPRGEQY
TRBV7-2	few	TRBJ2-3	ASSYLSGGYLNTQY
TRBV12-5	few	TRBJ2-7	ASGLVPRDYRSEEQY
TRBV24-1	-	TRBJ1-5	ATSEAQGSDQPQH
TRBV20-1	-	TRBJ2-7	SAEGRLAGAYEQY
TRBV20-1	-	TRBJ1-2	SARDSRGEGYGYT
TRBV29-1	few	-	SVWTSGRSYNEQY
TRBV9	-	TRBJ1-4	ASSVTGGSEKLF
TRBV20-1	-	TRBJ2-1	SAPYEGGTEQF
TRBV14	few	TRBJ2-4	ASSQTGTGGSKNIQY
TRBV12-5	many	TRBJ2-7	ASGLGTGFEQY
TRBV12-3/TRBV12-4	many	TRBJ1-2	ASSRQGYGYT
TRBV7-8	-	TRBJ2-3	ASSLDQRGDSTDTQY
TRBV9	-	TRBJ1-1	ASSVENSGGIGTEAF
TRBV6-2/TRBV6-3	-	TRBJ1-6	ASITRPGLSDSPLH
TRBV6-1	-	TRBJ1-1	ASRDLNMNTEAF
TRBV7-9	-	TRBJ1-2	ASSFEKGYT
TRBV6-1	-	TRBJ2-6	ASDLGQGNSGANVLT
TRBV10-3	few	TRBJ2-7	ATTPGHEQY
TRBV5-1	-	TRBJ2-1	ASNLAGGLNEQF
TRBV9	-	TRBJ2-3	ASSVGGGSDTQY
TRBV4-3	-	-	ASSQVSTGNHEQY
TRBV29-1	many	TRBJ2-2	SVIPGGNTGELF
TRBV2	few	TRBJ2-7	ASSDFGYEQY
TRBV7-2	-	TRBJ2-4	ASSLVSTGGENEQY
TRBV28	-	TRBJ2-5	ASRRQGEKTQY
TRBV6-6	few	TRBJ2-4	ASSRGAGGVAKNIQY
TRBV28	-	TRBJ2-1	ASMGAGGLNEQF
TRBV4-2	-	TRBJ2-3	ASSQGQDRSTDTQY
TRBV12-3/TRBV12-4	few	TRBJ2-6	ASSPRQGAGGANVLT
TRBV3-1	-	TRBJ2-7	ASSQALTTYEQY
TRBV5-5	-	TRBJ2-3	ASSTRGARSDTQY
TRBV11-2	few	TRBJ2-1	ASSLVLFPPNNEQF
TRBV29-1	many	TRBJ1-4	SVEDPDRGTEKLF
TRBV20-1	-	TRBJ2-3	SARGDTDTQY
TRBV7-9	-	TRBJ1-6	ASSLAGQRNSPLH
TRBV4-3	-	TRBJ1-5	ASSQDRQDGNQPQH
TRBV27	-	TRBJ2-2	ACSVRGMTGELF
TRBV11-2	-	TRBJ2-3	ASSWGARQGTTDTQY
TRBV29-1	-	TRBJ1-1	SVETGRDTEAF
TRBV29-1	-	TRBJ1-1	SGGRTGAPEAF
TRBV7-9	-	TRBJ2-4	ASSLGQGEGNIQY
TRBV4-1	-	TRBJ2-5	ASSQGHAGTDEETQY
TRBV6-6	few	TRBJ2-3	ASRSSGGATDTQY
TRBV20-1	few	TRBJ2-7	SARDEQNYEQY
TRBV15	-	TRBJ1-5	ATSRDRGGYGNQPQH
TRBV6-5	-	TRBJ2-7	ASSYRVRNYEQY
TRBV7-2	few	TRBJ2-3	ASSPPGLAGGYTDTQY
TRBV28	few	TRBJ2-4	ASSPPLLGLGIQY